The 26 T cell receptor beta chains below all came from one sample that was sequenced in a study of blood T cells in healthy people across ages. Using a J-beta primer mix together with a sample-barcoded 5' primer, a second PCR was run for about 7 to 12 cycles. TCRdb reprocessed the 5' RACE reads with MiXCR, giving one entry per CDR3 protein. Of 800,000 to 950,000 distinct CDR3 sequences listed, roughly 52% are singletons. Sequences were obtained from blood. Source of these receptors: a man aged 30 to 45 in good health.

This clonotype was observed a handful of times. V is TRBV6-2 or TRBV6-3 and J is TRBJ2-1; D may be TRBD1 (6 bases). Trimming shortened V by 5 bases and J by 0 bases, and 11 bases separated the two germline ends. Germline CDR1 and CDR2: MNHEY and SVGEGT. CDR3 length: 15 amino acids. The CDR3: CASSGQSTSYNEQFF. The CDR3 nucleotides are TGTGCCAGCAGTGGACAGAGCACCTCCTACAATGAGCAGTTCTTC.

In this sample, this clonotype turned up a few times. The chain joins TRBV7-9 to TRBJ2-2; D unclear. V lost 3 bases to trimming and J lost 1 base, with 12 bases between them. There are 16 residues in the CDR3. Germline V gene data show CDR1 as SEHNR and CDR2 as FQNEAQ (reference sequence). CDR3 in DNA: TGTGCCAGCAGCTTTTTGGGCCGCCAGAACACCGGGGAGCTGTTTTTT. Encoded protein: CASSFLGRQNTGELFF. The full variable domain, with the rest looked up from reference TRBV7-9 and TRBJ2-2, is DTGVSQNPRHKITKRGQNVTFRCDPISEHNRLYWYRQTLGQGPEFLTYFQNEAQLEKSRLLSDRFSAERPKGSFSTLEIQRTEQGDSAMYLCASSFLGRQNTGELFFGEGSRLTVL.

Note on this clonotype: An end of the junction differs from the germline gene, which may be a read error. The V call is TRBV4-3, the J call TRBJ1-4, with D uncertain. In germline, CDR1 is LGHNA, CDR2 YSLEER. The CDR3 contains 16 residues. The CDR3 is CASSQAWLEAKEKLFF. CDR3 nucleotides: TGCGCCAGCAGCCAAGCCTGGCTGGAGGCTAAAGAAAAACTGTTTTTT.

The rearrangement joins TRBV7-9 to TRBJ1-1; D gene ambiguous. The CDR3 covers 15 residues. The V end was cut by 3 bases, the J end by 0 bases, with 11 bases between. Germline V gene lookup returns CDR1 SEHNR and CDR2 FQNEAQ (reference sequence). CDR3 bases: TGTGCCAGCAGCTTCGCGGACGGCATGAACACTGAAGCTTTCTTT. Translation: CASSFADGMNTEAFF.

This rearrangement joins TRBV12-3 or TRBV12-4 to TRBJ1-5, with TRBD1 matching 8 bases. This CDR3 spans 17 amino acids. The trim removed 1 base at V and 2 bases at J, leaving 7 bases unmatched. The CDR3: CASSLGQGLSGNQPQHF. The CDR3 coding sequence is TGTGCCAGCAGTTTAGGACAGGGGCTTTCTGGCAATCAGCCCCAGCATTTT.

This clonotype has more than one count but fewer than ten. This sequence joins TRBV7-9 and TRBJ2-7, with D perhaps matching TRBD1 or TRBD2 (6 bases each). Per the germline V gene, CDR1 is SEHNR and CDR2 is FQNEAQ (reference sequence). V was shortened by 5 bases and J by 3 bases, with 14 bases between the two germline ends. The CDR3 consists of 14 residues. The CDR3 bases are TGTGCCAGCAGCCTAAAGGGGGGTGGCTACGAGCAGTACTTC. Translated: CASSLKGGGYEQYF.

CDR3 nucleotides: TGTGCCAGCAGCTCAACGGCGGGACAGGGACCCGATGAGCAGTTCTTC. This gives the protein CASSSTAGQGPDEQFF. The V gene is TRBV7-9, the J gene TRBJ2-1, with 9 bases that match TRBD1. V lost 4 bases and J lost 8; bases outside the gene matches: 12. The germline V gene encodes CDR1 SEHNR and CDR2 FQNEAQ (reference sequence). The CDR3 runs to 16 residues.

The chain joins TRBV11-3 to TRBJ2-3, with 9 bases aligning to TRBD2. The CDR3 contains 15 residues. Germline assignment: CDR1 SGHNT and CDR2 YENEEA. V shed 5 bases, J shed 4 bases, and the junction held 7 bases outside the gene matches. CDR3 coding DNA: TGTGCCAGCAGCAGGCCTAGCGGGATAGCAGATACGCAGTATTTT. Its translation: CASSRPSGIADTQYF.

The genes are TRBV20-1 and TRBJ2-5; 7 bases align to TRBD2. This CDR3 has 13 amino acids. V lost 3 bases and J lost 2; bases outside the gene matches: 3. Germline CDR1 DFQATT, CDR2 SNEGSKA (reference sequence). CDR3 loop: CSASTGGQETQYF. The CDR3 region has the DNA TGCAGTGCTAGCACGGGGGGACAAGAGACCCAGTACTTC.

The chain couples TRBV5-1 to TRBJ1-2; the D is unclear. The CDR3 contains 16 residues. The V gene lost 4 bases and the J gene lost 5 bases, with 21 bases spanning the gap. The germline CDR1 and CDR2 sequences are SGHRS and YFSETQ. The DNA of the CDR3 is TGCGCCAGCAGCCCAAACCCGAATGCCCAAGGGTATGGCTACACCTTC. It is translated as CASSPNPNAQGYGYTF. Together with reference TRBV5-1 and TRBJ1-2, the CDR3 gives the full variable domain: KAGVTQTPRYLIKTRGQQVTLSCSPISGHRSVSWYQQTPGQGLQFLFEYFSETQRNKGNFPGRFSGRQFSNSRSEMNVSTLELGDSALYLCASSPNPNAQGYGYTFGSGTRLTVV.

The chain joins TRBV7-2 to TRBJ2-1, with D possibly matching TRBD1 (5 bases). The CDR3 is made up of 14 amino acids. CDR1 and CDR2 (germline): SGHTA, FQGNSA. V shed 5 bases and J shed 9 bases, with 17 bases lying between them. As DNA, the CDR3 is TGTGCCAGCAGCCCCCGGACGGGTAGGGGTGAGCAGTTCTTC. Translated: CASSPRTGRGEQFF.

In DNA form, the CDR3 reads TGTGCCAGCAGCCCAAGCTTCTTCCGCCAAGAGACCCAGTACTTC. It translates to CASSPSFFRQETQYF. The rearrangement uses TRBV28 and TRBJ2-4; D unclear. The end of the DNA aligns better with TRBJ2-5, so the J call may be wrong. Germline-derived CDR1 and CDR2 are MDHEN and SYDVKM. This CDR3 has 15 residues.

The CDR3 DNA is TGTGCCAGCAGTTTAGCGGGGTCGAGCACTGAAGCTTTCTTT. It translates to CASSLAGSSTEAFF. The V call is TRBV28, the J call TRBJ1-1; unclear D gene. The CDR3 is 14 amino acids. Trimming stripped 2 bases from V and 4 bases from J, with 11 bases between. CDR1 and CDR2 from the germline V gene are MDHEN and SYDVKM.

This clonotype was picked up a small number of times. The chain uses TRBV9 and TRBJ2-5, with D unclear. Germline CDR1 reads SGDLS; CDR2 reads YYNGEE. The V end was cut by 0 bases, the J end by 3 bases, with 3 bases between. The CDR3 is 12 residues long. The DNA of the CDR3 is TGTGCCAGCAGCGTAGACGAAGAGACCCAGTACTTC. It is translated as CASSVDEETQYF.

The gene calls are TRBV3-1 and TRBJ1-4, with D perhaps matching TRBD1 (5 bases). The CDR3 sequence is 16 residues long. Germline loops: CDR1 LGHDT, CDR2 YNNKEL (reference sequence). Between the trimmed V and J ends, which lost 4 bases and 1 base, there was a span of 13 bases. CDR3 sequence reads: CASSPFRGQTNEKLFF. The CDR3 DNA reads as TGTGCCAGCAGCCCGTTTAGGGGCCAAACTAATGAAAAACTGTTTTTT. Together with reference TRBV3-1 and TRBJ1-4, the CDR3 gives the full variable domain: DTAVSQTPKYLVTQMGNDKSIKCEQNLGHDTMYWYKQDSKKFLKIMFSYNNKELIINETVPNRFSPKSPDKAHLNLHINSLELGDSAVYFCASSPFRGQTNEKLFFGSGTQLSVL.

This clonotype showed up just a few times. The chain joins TRBV20-1 to TRBJ1-4; D ambiguous. The CDR3 totals 12 residues. V was clipped by 3 bases and J by 14 bases, with 16 bases between them. Germline loops: CDR1 DFQATT, CDR2 SNEGSKA (reference sequence). CDR3 nucleotides: TGCAGTGCTAGGGTGGTATCTTTGGGGCTGTTTTTT. Translating it yields CSARVVSLGLFF.

This clonotype has only a few counts. This CDR3 reads CASSRFGETQYF. The CDR3 coding sequence is TGTGCCAGTAGTAGGTTCGGGGAGACGCAGTATTTT. The chain joins TRBV19 to TRBJ2-3; D might be TRBD2 (5 bases). The V end lost 4 bases, the J end lost 9 bases, and 11 bases lay between the germline ends. Germline V gene lookup returns CDR1 LNHDA and CDR2 SQIVND (reference sequence). The CDR3 totals 12 residues.

V gene TRBV6-5 combines with J gene TRBJ2-3, with 13 nucleotides matching TRBD2. CDR3 length: 16 residues. Germline CDR1 and CDR2: MNHEY and SVGAGI. V dropped 7 bases and J dropped 2; count of bases not matched to a gene: 6. In DNA, the CDR3 is TGTGCCAGCAACCAGGGACTAGCGGGGAACACAGATACGCAGTATTTT. Encoded protein: CASNQGLAGNTDTQYF.

The chain recombines TRBV15 with TRBJ2-5; 8 bases fit TRBD2. The CDR3 loop spans 17 amino acids. The J segment lost 5 bases and the V segment lost 1 base, leaving 12 bases of the junction unmatched. The V gene's germline CDR1 is LNHNV and CDR2 YYDKDF (reference sequence). CDR3 DNA sequence: TGTGCCACCAGCAGAGGACCCATTAGCGGGGCTACGGAGACCCAGTACTTC. This encodes CATSRGPISGATETQYF. The whole variable domain, filled in from reference TRBV15 and TRBJ2-5, reads DAMVIQNPRYQVTQFGKPVTLSCSQTLNHNVMYWYQQKSSQAPKLLFHYYDKDFNNEADTPDNFQSRRPNTSFCFLDIRSPGLGDTAMYLCATSRGPISGATETQYFGPGTRLLVL.

The chain couples TRBV7-2 to TRBJ2-1; D not certain. Per germline, CDR1 SGHTA and CDR2 FQGNSA. CDR3 length: 14 amino acids. V lost 4 bases and J 4 bases, leaving 11 bases between the germline ends. CDR3 in DNA: TGTGCCAGCAGCTCCCAGGTCGAGTACAATGAGCAGTTCTTC. Its translation is CASSSQVEYNEQFF.

The CDR3 region is CATRTDANTGELFF. The CDR3 nucleotides read TGTGCCACCAGGACGGACGCGAACACCGGGGAGCTGTTTTTT. V gene TRBV2 combines with J gene TRBJ2-2, with D unresolved. In germline, CDR1 is SNHLY, CDR2 FYNNEI. The CDR3 sequence is 14 residues long. Trimming cost V 10 bases and J 0 bases, with 12 bases left between them.

This clonotype was detected only once. Relative to the germline gene, one junction end is altered; a read error may explain this. The chain couples TRBV27 to TRBJ2-5, with 11 bases fitting TRBD2. The CDR3 contains 19 residues. Germline V lookup: CDR1 MNHEY, CDR2 SMNVEV (reference sequence). The CDR3: CASSSYSLAGGPRQGTQYF. CDR3 coding DNA: TGTGCCAGCAGTTCATATAGCTTAGCGGGGGGGCCCCGCCAAGGGACCCAGTACTTC.

The sample holds a few counts of this clonotype. V and J are TRBV10-3 and TRBJ1-2; 9 bases map to TRBD1. Per germline, CDR1 ENHRY and CDR2 SYGVKD. Trimming cost V 2 bases and J 6 bases; bases outside gene matches: 10. The CDR3 contains 16 residues. CDR3 bases: TGTGCCATCAGTGAGCGGACAGGGGCCTCTATGGATGGCTACACCTTC. Translating it yields CAISERTGASMDGYTF.

J is TRBJ1-2 and V is TRBV7-9; D not resolved. Trimming cost V 1 base and J 8 bases, with 14 bases left between them. Germline loops: CDR1 SEHNR, CDR2 FQNEAQ (reference sequence). This CDR3 has 14 amino acids. For the CDR3, the DNA is TGTGCCAGCAGCTTAGACAGCTGGGCCTCGGGCTACACCTTC. As protein: CASSLDSWASGYTF.

The chain recombines TRBV6-6 with TRBJ2-1, with D possibly matching TRBD1 (6 bases). Germline values: CDR1 MNHNY, CDR2 SVGAGI (reference sequence). V dropped 6 bases and J dropped 1 base, with 10 bases sitting between them. CDR3 length equals 14 residues. Here the CDR3 reads CASRDQGSYNEQFF. The CDR3 DNA follows: TGTGCCAGCAGGGACCAGGGGTCCTACAATGAGCAGTTCTTC.

This clonotype was detected only a few times. CDR3 nucleotide sequence: TGCAGTGCAAACGGGTTCAGGAATCAGCCCCAGCATTTT. As protein: CSANGFRNQPQHF. The genes are TRBV20-1 and TRBJ1-5; no firm D call. CDR3 size: 13 residues. The V and J ends lost 6 bases and 4 bases respectively, with 13 bases between them. Germline V gives CDR1 DFQATT, CDR2 SNEGSKA (reference sequence).